A selection of T cell receptor beta chains follows, all from one sample in a study of blood T cell repertoires in COVID-19. Using immunoSEQ multiplex PCR, the repertoire was profiled, and TCRdb retains in-frame clones only, with some absent. Among roughly 91,000 clones, around 84% were seen once, and the ten largest hold roughly 2%. The sample taken for sequencing was peripheral blood. These receptors all stem from a man in his sixties or seventies with active or convalescent COVID-19. The CDR3 runs from the conserved cysteine through the conserved F or W. The order of the fields is V gene, D gene, clone size, J gene, CDR3 protein, CDR3 DNA. The D gene is left open where the match is weak. Not all rows give a size; the values are once, few, many and, for expanded clones, a class.

TRBV5-6	TRBD2	-	TRBJ2-1	CASHSRGGLVEQFF	TGTGCCAGCCATTCACGGGGGGGTCTCGTTGAGCAGTTCTTC
TRBV7-9	TRBD2	-	TRBJ2-1	CASSPQTSGGINEQFF	TGTGCCAGCAGCCCGCAGACTAGCGGGGGTATCAATGAGCAGTTCTTC
TRBV5-1	-	-	TRBJ2-4	CASSPTAGAKNIQYF	TGCGCCAGCAGTCCTACGGCGGGAGCCAAAAACATTCAGTACTTC
TRBV28	-	-	TRBJ1-5	CASTLFRFTGRSNQPQHF	TGTGCCAGCACCCTTTTTCGGTTTACCGGGAGAAGCAATCAGCCCCAGCATTTT
TRBV4-3	-	few	TRBJ2-4	CASSQEYQGILKNIQYF	TGCGCCAGCAGCCAAGAATATCAGGGGATCCTCAAAAACATTCAGTACTTC
TRBV18	TRBD1	-	TRBJ1-6	CASSPPGQGEISPLHF	TGTGCCAGCTCACCACCCGGACAGGGCGAAATTTCACCCCTCCACTTT
TRBV6-5	-	-	TRBJ1-5	CASNTDRNSNQPQHF	TGTGCCAGCAACACCGACAGGAATAGCAATCAGCCCCAGCATTTT
TRBV6-6	-	once	TRBJ2-1	CASSYGASYNEQFF	TGTGCCAGCAGTTACGGAGCTTCCTACAATGAGCAGTTCTTC
TRBV10-3	-	-	TRBJ1-2	CATRVGDGGYNGYTF	TGTGCCACCCGGGTAGGGGACGGGGGTTACAATGGCTACACCTTC
TRBV9	TRBD1	-	TRBJ2-7	CASSPRTGYSYEQYF	TGTGCCAGCAGCCCCCGGACAGGGTACTCCTACGAGCAGTACTTC
TRBV28	-	-	TRBJ1-5	CASSLSKSHLGHF	TGTGCCAGCAGTTTATCCAAAAGCCATCTTGGGCATTTT
TRBV9	-	-	TRBJ2-2	CASSVAGVTGELFF	TGTGCCAGCAGCGTAGCGGGGGTGACCGGGGAGCTGTTTTTT
TRBV2	-	-	TRBJ1-2	CASSGAGAGGYTF	TGTGCCAGCAGTGGGGCAGGGGCTGGCGGCTACACCTTC
TRBV6-1	TRBD1	-	TRBJ2-3	CASSYGTGVDTQYF	TGTGCCAGCAGCTACGGGACAGGTGTTGATACGCAGTATTTT
TRBV28	-	-	TRBJ1-1	CASSLLFTEAFF	TGTGCCAGCAGTTTACTTTTCACTGAAGCTTTCTTT